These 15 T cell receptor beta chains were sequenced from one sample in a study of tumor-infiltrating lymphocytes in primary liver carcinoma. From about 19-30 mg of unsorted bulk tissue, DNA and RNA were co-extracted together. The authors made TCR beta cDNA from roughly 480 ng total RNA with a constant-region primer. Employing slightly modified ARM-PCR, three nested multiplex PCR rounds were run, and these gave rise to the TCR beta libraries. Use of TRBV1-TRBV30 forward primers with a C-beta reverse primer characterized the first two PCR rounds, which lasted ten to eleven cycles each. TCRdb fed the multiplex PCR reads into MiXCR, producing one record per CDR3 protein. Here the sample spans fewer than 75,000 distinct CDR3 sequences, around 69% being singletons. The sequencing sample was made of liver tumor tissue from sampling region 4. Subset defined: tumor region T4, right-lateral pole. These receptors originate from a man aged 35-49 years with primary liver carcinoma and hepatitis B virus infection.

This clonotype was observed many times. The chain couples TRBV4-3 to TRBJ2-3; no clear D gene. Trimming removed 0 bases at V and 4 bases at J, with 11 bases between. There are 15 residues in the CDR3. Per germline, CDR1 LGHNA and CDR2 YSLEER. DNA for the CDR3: TGCGCCAGCAGCCAAGATTTAAACACCCCAGATACGCAGTATTTT. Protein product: CASSQDLNTPDTQYF.

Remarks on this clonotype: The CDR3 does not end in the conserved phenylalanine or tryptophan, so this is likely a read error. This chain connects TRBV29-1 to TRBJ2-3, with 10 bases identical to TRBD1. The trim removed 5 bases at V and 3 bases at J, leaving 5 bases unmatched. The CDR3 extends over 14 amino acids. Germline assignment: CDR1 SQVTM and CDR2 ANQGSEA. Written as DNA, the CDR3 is TGCAGCGTTTCCGGGACAGGGGCGACAGATACGCAGTATCTT. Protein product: CSVSGTGATDTQYL.

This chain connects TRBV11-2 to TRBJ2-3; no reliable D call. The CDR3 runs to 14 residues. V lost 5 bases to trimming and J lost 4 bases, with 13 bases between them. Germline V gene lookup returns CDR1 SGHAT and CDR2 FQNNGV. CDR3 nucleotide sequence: TGTGCCAGCAGCCCGGGCTCCCAGTCAGATACGCAGTATTTT. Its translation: CASSPGSQSDTQYF.

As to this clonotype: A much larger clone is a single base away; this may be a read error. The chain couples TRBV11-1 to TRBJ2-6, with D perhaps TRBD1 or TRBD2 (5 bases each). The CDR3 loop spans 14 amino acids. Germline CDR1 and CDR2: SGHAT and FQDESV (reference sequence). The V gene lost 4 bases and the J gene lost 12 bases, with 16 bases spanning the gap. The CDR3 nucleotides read TGTGCCAGCAGCTGGAACTCTGGGACCAGCGTCCTGACTTTC. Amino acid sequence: CASSWNSGTSVLTF. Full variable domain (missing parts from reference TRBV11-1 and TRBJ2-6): EAEVAQSPRYKITEKSQAVAFWCDPISGHATLYWYRQILGQGPELLVQFQDESVVDDSQLPKDRFSAERLKGVDSTLKIQPAELGDSAMYLCASSWNSGTSVLTFGAGSRLTVL.

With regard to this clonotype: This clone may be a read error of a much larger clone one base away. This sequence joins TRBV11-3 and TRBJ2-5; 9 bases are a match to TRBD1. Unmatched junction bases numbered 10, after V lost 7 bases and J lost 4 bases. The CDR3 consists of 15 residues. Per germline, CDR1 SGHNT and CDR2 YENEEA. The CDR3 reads CASNLWTGERETQYF. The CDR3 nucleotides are TGTGCCAGCAACCTCTGGACAGGGGAAAGAGAGACCCAGTACTTC.

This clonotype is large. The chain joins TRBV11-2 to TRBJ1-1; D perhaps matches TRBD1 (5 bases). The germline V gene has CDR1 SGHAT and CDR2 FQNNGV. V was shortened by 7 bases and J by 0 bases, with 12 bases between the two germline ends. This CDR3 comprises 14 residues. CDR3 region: CASTGGRVNTEAFF. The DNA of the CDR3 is TGTGCCAGCACTGGTGGCAGGGTGAACACTGAAGCTTTCTTT.

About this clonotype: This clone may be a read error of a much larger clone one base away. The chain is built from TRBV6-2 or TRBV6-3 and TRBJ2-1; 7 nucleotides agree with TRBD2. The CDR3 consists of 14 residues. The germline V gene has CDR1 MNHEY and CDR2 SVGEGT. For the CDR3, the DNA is TGTGCCAGCCAAAAGCGGGACCCGTACAATGAGCAGTTATTC. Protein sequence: CASQKRDPYNEQLF.

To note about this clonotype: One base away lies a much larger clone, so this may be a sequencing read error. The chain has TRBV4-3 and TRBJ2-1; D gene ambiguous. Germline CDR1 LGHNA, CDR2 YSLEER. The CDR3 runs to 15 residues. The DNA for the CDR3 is TGCGCCAGCAACCAAGATTTCGGCTCCTACAATGAGCAGTTCTTC. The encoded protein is CASNQDFGSYNEQFF.

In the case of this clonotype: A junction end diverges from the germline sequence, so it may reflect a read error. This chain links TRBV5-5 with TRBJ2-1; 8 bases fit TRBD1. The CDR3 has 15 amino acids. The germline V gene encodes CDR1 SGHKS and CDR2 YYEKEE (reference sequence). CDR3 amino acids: CASSSGQGSYNEQLF. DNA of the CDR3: TGTGCTAGCAGCTCTGGACAGGGTTCCTACAATGAGCAGCTCTTC.

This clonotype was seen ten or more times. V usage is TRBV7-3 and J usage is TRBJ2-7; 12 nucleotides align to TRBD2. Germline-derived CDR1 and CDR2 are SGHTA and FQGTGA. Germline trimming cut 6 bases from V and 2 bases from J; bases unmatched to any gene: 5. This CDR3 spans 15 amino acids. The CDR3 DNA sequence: TGTGCCAGCAGTCCCGCTAGCGGGAGGGCCTACGAGCAGTACTTC. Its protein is CASSPASGRAYEQYF. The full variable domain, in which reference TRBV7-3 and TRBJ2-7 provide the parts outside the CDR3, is GAGVSQTPSNKVTEKGKYVELRCDPISGHTALYWYRQSLGQGPEFLIYFQGTGAADDSGLPNDRFFAVRPEGSVSTLKIQRTERGDSAVYLCASSPASGRAYEQYFGPGTRLTVT.

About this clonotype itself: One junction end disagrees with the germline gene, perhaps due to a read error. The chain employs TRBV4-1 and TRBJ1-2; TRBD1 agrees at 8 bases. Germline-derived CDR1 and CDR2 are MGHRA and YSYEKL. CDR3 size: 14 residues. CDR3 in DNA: TGCGCCAGTAGCCAGGGGGACAGGAACTGTGACTACACCTTC. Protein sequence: CASSQGDRNCDYTF.

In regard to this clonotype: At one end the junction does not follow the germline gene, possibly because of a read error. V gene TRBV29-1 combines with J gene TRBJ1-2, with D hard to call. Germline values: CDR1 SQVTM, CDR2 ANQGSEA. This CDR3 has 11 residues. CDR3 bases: TGCAGCGTTGTCTTAGGGAAAGGCTGCACCTTC. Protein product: CSVVLGKGCTF. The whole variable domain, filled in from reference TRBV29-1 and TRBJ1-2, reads SAVISQKPSRDICQRGTSLTIQCQVDSQVTMMFWYRQQPGQSLTLIATANQGSEATYESGFVIDKFPISRPNLTFSTLTVSNMSPEDSSIYLCSVVLGKGCTFGSGTRLTVV.

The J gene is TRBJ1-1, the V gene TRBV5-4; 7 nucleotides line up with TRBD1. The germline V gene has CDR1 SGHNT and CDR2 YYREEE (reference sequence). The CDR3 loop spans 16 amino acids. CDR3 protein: CTNSQGGRGSNTEAFF. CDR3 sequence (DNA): TGTACCAACAGTCAGGGGGGGCGCGGCTCGAACACTGAAGCTTTCTTT. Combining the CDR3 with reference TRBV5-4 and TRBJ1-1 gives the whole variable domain ETGVTQSPTHLIKTRGQQVTLRCSSQSGHNTVSWYQQALGQGPQFIFQYYREEENGRGNFPPRFSGLQFPNYSSELNVNALELDDSALYLCTNSQGGRGSNTEAFFGQGTRLTVV.

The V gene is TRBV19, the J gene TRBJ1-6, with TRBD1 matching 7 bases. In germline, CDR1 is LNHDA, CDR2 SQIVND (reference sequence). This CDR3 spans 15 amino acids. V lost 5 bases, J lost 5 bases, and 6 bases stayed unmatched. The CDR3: CASSYGQANNSPLHF. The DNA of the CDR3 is TGTGCCAGTAGTTATGGACAGGCCAATAATTCACCCCTCCACTTT. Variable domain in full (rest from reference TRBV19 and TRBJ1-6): DGGITQSPKYLFRKEGQNVTLSCEQNLNHDAMYWYRQDPGQGLRLIYYSQIVNDFQKGDIAEGYSVSREKKESFPLTVTSAQKNPTAFYLCASSYGQANNSPLHFGNGTRLTVT.

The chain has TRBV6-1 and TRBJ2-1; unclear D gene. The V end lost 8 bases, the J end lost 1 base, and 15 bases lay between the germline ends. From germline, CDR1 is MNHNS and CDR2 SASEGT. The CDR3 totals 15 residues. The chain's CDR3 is CASGVEGVSYNEQFF. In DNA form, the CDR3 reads TGTGCCAGCGGGGTCGAAGGAGTGTCCTACAATGAGCAGTTCTTC.